These 18 T cell receptor beta chains share one sample of origin, sequenced in a study of T cells in Graves' hyperthyroidism and ophthalmopathy (dated by TCRdb to the late 2010s). Library creation used multiplex PCR. Sequencing used an Illumina HiSeq 2000. The TCR beta CDR3 regions were amplified from the RNA transcripts. The TCR CDR3 was subjected to a first round of RT-PCR using the HTBI primer set and the Qiagen OneStep RT-PCR kit. TCRdb trimmed the raw reads at Q25, called clones with MiXCR and kept productive beta chains. Identical CDR3 proteins give one entry, which carries the most common genes and DNA. Within this sample are around 56,000 distinct CDR3 sequences, with around half of them counted one time only. The ten most abundant clones make up 12% of the sample. The sequencing sample was made of blood. The source of these receptors is a woman aged 30 to 39 with Graves' ophthalmopathy.

This clonotype was observed many times. This CDR3 is CSARADREVNGYTF. The CDR3 nucleotides are TGCAGTGCTAGGGCGGACAGGGAGGTGAATGGCTACACCTTC. The chain carries TRBV20-1 and TRBJ1-2; TRBD1 matches 8 bases. The CDR3 has 14 residues. Losses at the gene ends were 3 bases for V and 6 bases for J; bases not matched to a gene: 9. Germline V gives CDR1 DFQATT, CDR2 SNEGSKA (reference sequence).

This clonotype was detected ten times or more. The chain joins TRBV7-9 to TRBJ2-1, with a tentative D call TRBD2 (6 bases). Germline-derived CDR1 and CDR2 are SEHNR and FQNEAQ (reference sequence). The CDR3 has 16 amino acids. V was trimmed by 1 base and J by 3 bases, leaving 13 bases between them. CDR3 sequence (DNA): TGTGCCAGCAGCTTAGGGAGGGACTCTTACTACAATGAGCAGTTCTTC. Translated, it gives CASSLGRDSYYNEQFF.

This clonotype was counted many times. V usage is TRBV19 and J usage is TRBJ2-7; D unclear. Germline V gives CDR1 LNHDA, CDR2 SQIVND (reference sequence). Trimming cost V 2 bases and J 2 bases, with 10 bases left between them. The CDR3 runs 14 residues. The CDR3 protein is CASSILHQTYEQYF. As DNA, the CDR3 is TGTGCCAGTAGTATACTCCACCAGACCTACGAGCAGTACTTC.

The rearrangement joins TRBV20-1 to TRBJ2-7, with TRBD2 matching over 11 bases. The germline gives CDR1 DFQATT, CDR2 SNEGSKA (reference sequence). This CDR3 comprises 14 residues. J was trimmed by 4 bases and V by 1 base; bases with no gene match: 3. CDR3 sequence (DNA): TGCAGTGCTAGAGTCGGGACTAGCGGATACGAGCAGTACTTC. Its protein is CSARVGTSGYEQYF.

Many counts were recorded for this clonotype. The chain is built from TRBV9 and TRBJ1-2; TRBD1 is a possible D gene (5 bases). Between the trimmed V and J ends, which lost 0 bases and 4 bases, there was a span of 13 bases. The CDR3 is made up of 15 amino acids. Looked up from germline, CDR1 is SGDLS and CDR2 is YYNGEE. The CDR3 nucleotides read TGTGCCAGCAGCGTAGCAAGTCAGGGCACCTATGGCTACACCTTC. Its protein product is CASSVASQGTYGYTF.

This clonotype was recorded at least ten times. The chain links TRBV19 to TRBJ1-5, with 10 bases aligning to TRBD1. Unmatched junction bases numbered 5, after V lost 3 bases and J lost 6 bases. The CDR3 contains 15 residues. From germline, CDR1 is LNHDA and CDR2 SQIVND (reference sequence). The CDR3 DNA sequence: TGTGCCAGTAGTATTGGACAGGGGGGTACTCAGCCCCAGCATTTT. It encodes CASSIGQGGTQPQHF.

This clonotype was counted ten times or more. V and J are TRBV19 and TRBJ2-2; 7 bases line up with TRBD2. The CDR3 totals 16 residues. Germline V gene lookup returns CDR1 LNHDA and CDR2 SQIVND (reference sequence). V was pared by 4 bases and J by 5 bases, with 10 bases of the junction left unmatched. CDR3 DNA sequence: TGTGCCAGTAGTAGCCTCGGGGGGAGGCTAACCGGGGAGCTGTTTTTT. The encoded protein is CASSSLGGRLTGELFF.

This clonotype was detected ten times or more. The CDR3 DNA reads as TGCAGTGCTAGAGCGACGAACAGGGGGCGCATGGTAGCTTTCTTT. Translation gives CSARATNRGRMVAFF. The V and J genes are TRBV20-1 and TRBJ1-1; 9 bases match TRBD1. The CDR3 extends over 15 amino acids. Looked up from germline, CDR1 is DFQATT and CDR2 is SNEGSKA (reference sequence). After removal of 1 base from V and 10 bases from J, the junction contained 13 bases not matched to a gene.

This clonotype was found many times. A much larger clone differs by one base, so this may be a read error. The J gene is TRBJ2-7, the V gene TRBV7-3; D is undetermined. CDR1 and CDR2 (germline): SGHTA, FQGTGA. The CDR3 sequence is 10 residues long. This CDR3 is CASSAGPRSF. The CDR3, as DNA: TGTGCCAGCAGCGCCGGACCACGGAGCTTC.

This clonotype came up many times. The chain's CDR3 is CASSPDRATYEQYF. In nucleotides, the CDR3 is TGTGCCAGCTCCCCGGACAGGGCAACCTACGAGCAGTACTTC. The chain joins TRBV18 to TRBJ2-7; 8 positions match TRBD1. The V segment lost 6 bases and the J segment 2 bases; nucleotides outside the gene matches: 6. Germline V gene sequence: CDR1 KGHSH, CDR2 LQKENI. The CDR3 is 14 residues long.

A remark on this clonotype: The germline gene is not matched at one end of the junction; a read error may be the cause. The chain uses TRBV7-9 and TRBJ1-4; tentative D call: TRBD1 (6 bases). This CDR3 has 14 amino acids. Looked up from germline, CDR1 is SEHNR and CDR2 is FQNEAQ (reference sequence). CDR3 residues: CVSSLAGDHEKLFF. CDR3 DNA: TGTGTCAGCAGCTTAGCAGGGGATCATGAAAAACTGTTCTTT.

There are many counts of this clonotype. The chain carries TRBV18 and TRBJ1-2; D uncertain. This CDR3 comprises 13 residues. Germline values: CDR1 KGHSH, CDR2 LQKENI. Trimming stripped 2 bases from V and 9 bases from J, with 13 bases between. Here the CDR3 DNA reads TGTGCCAGCTCACCAGAAGTAAGCTCTCGCTACACCTTC. This gives the protein CASSPEVSSRYTF.

The chain combines TRBV15 with TRBJ2-7; a weak D match, TRBD2 (6 bases). Trimming took 9 bases from V and 1 from J, leaving 22 bases between them. The CDR3 runs to 16 residues. The germline V gene encodes CDR1 LNHNV and CDR2 YYDKDF (reference sequence). CDR3 protein: CATRSVVAAASYEQYF. DNA for the CDR3: TGTGCCACTCGCTCTGTGGTAGCGGCGGCTTCCTACGAGCAGTACTTC.

This clonotype came up many times. The rearrangement uses TRBV4-1 and TRBJ1-1; D gene unclear. Per the germline V gene, CDR1 is MGHRA and CDR2 is YSYEKL. V gave up 0 bases and J gave up 6 bases, with 14 bases separating them. The CDR3 runs 15 residues. CDR3 nucleotide sequence: TGCGCCAGCAGCCAAGATTTTATGGCCGCGGCTGAAGCTTTCTTT. As protein: CASSQDFMAAAEAFF.

This clonotype was seen repeatedly, ten times or more. This chain joins TRBV19 and TRBJ2-4; 9 bases match TRBD1. V shed 5 bases and J 5 bases; nucleotides not matched to a gene: 10. CDR3 length: 16 residues. Germline V gene data show CDR1 as LNHDA and CDR2 as SQIVND (reference sequence). In DNA form, the CDR3 reads TGTGCCAGTAGTGGAGCTCCTACAGGGGGCCAAAACATTCAGTACTTC. Its protein product is CASSGAPTGGQNIQYF.

In its sample, this clonotype was seen many times. The chain employs TRBV27 and TRBJ1-1, with D perhaps TRBD1 (5 bases). CDR3 length: 15 residues. Germline V gene lookup returns CDR1 MNHEY and CDR2 SMNVEV (reference sequence). Deletions cut 5 bases from V and 0 bases from J, with 13 bases between. This CDR3 is CASSPEGRMNTEAFF. The CDR3 DNA reads as TGTGCCAGCAGTCCGGAGGGACGAATGAACACTGAAGCTTTCTTT.

Comment on this clonotype: Likely a read error: the CDR3 ends without its conserved phenylalanine or tryptophan. The genes are TRBV4-1 and TRBJ2-5; TRBD1 aligns across 8 bases. The CDR3 runs to 15 residues. CDR1 and CDR2 (germline): MGHRA, YSYEKL. This chain's CDR3 is CAGSQDPTGVETQYL. CDR3 nucleotides: TGCGCCGGCAGCCAGGACCCGACAGGGGTCGAGACCCAGTACCTC.

On this clonotype: The conserved phenylalanine or tryptophan normally closing the CDR3 is absent here, so this likely arose from a read error. The chain couples TRBV7-9 to TRBJ1-1; possible D gene TRBD1, 5 bases. Looked up from germline, CDR1 is SEHNR and CDR2 is FQNEAQ (reference sequence). The CDR3 extends over 17 amino acids. The CDR3 is CASSHGRPEGMNTEAFL. CDR3 sequence (DNA): TGTGCCAGCAGCCATGGGCGCCCCGAGGGGATGAACACGGAAGCTTTCCTT.